This TCR beta chain was recovered during a study of regulatory T cells in long-lasting Graves disease. Study-wide context: Antithyroid drug exposure in newly diagnosed Graves' patients had lasted under 3 months.

The TCR beta library used iRepertoire HTBI primers with Arm-PCR amplification of CDR3. TCRdb independently ran MiXCR on the multiplex PCR reads; one entry per CDR3 protein. Among 440,000 or so distinct CDR3 sequences, just under 15% were seen once, and the ten largest hold approximately 15%. Germline CDR1 KGHDR, CDR2 SFDVKD. Trimming pared 6 bases from V and 7 bases from J, leaving 14 bases between. This CDR3 is 14 amino acids long. Time point denoted: newly diagnosed GD, antithyroid drugs for less than 3 months. RNA from PBMCs was the source of the TCR library. Per American Thyroid Association guidelines, Graves' disease was diagnosed. These data are also associated with another study on T cells in Graves' hyperthyroidism and ophthalmopathy. This second report adds: Researchers found most expanded thyroid clonotypes above 0.001 in blood as well.

The specimen was peripheral blood mononuclear cells (PBMCs), collected at new diagnosis, from a patient treated with antithyroid drugs. This rearrangement joins TRBV24-1 to TRBJ2-2, with D perhaps given as TRBD1 or TRBD2 (6 bases each). The receptor was isolated from a woman aged 30 to 39 with Graves disease. CDR3 sequence reads: CATSPGGGIGELFF. In DNA, the CDR3 is TGTGCCACCAGTCCCGGAGGGGGTATCGGGGAGCTGTTTTTT.